This entry is about one TCR beta chain. The source of the sample is a study of cytomegalovirus exposure and HLA in healthy donors. PCR used 60 Vbeta primers and 13 Jbeta primers. Sequencing used immunoSEQ multiplex PCR; TCRdb keeps in-frame clones, though not all of them. The table has 150,000 to 200,000 clones, around 85% seen once. Germline V gene lookup returns CDR1 SEHNR and CDR2 FQNEAQ (reference sequence). V was shortened by 4 bases and J by 0 bases, with 15 bases between the two germline ends. The CDR3 contains 16 residues. The chain joins TRBV7-9 to TRBJ1-1, with D perhaps matching TRBD1 (6 bases). The sample was PBMCs. This receptor was taken from a man aged 18 to 29 in good health and CMV-seropositive. Here the CDR3 DNA reads TGTGCCAGCAGCTGGTTAGGGGGGGAAGTGAACACTGAAGCTTTCTTT. This translates into CASSWLGGEVNTEAFF. Full variable domain (remainder filled in from reference TRBV7-9 and TRBJ1-1): DTGVSQNPRHKITKRGQNVTFRCDPISEHNRLYWYRQTLGQGPEFLTYFQNEAQLEKSRLLSDRFSAERPKGSFSTLEIQRTEQGDSAMYLCASSWLGGEVNTEAFFGQGTRLTVV.